The 19 T cell receptor beta chains below all came from one sample that was sequenced in a study of human T cells and chemical hapten exposure. MiXCR, applied by TCRdb to the RACE reads, yields one record per CDR3 protein. The sample holds 250,000 or so distinct CDR3 sequences, approximately 8.6% seen once. Stated time point: pre-sensitization, week 0. Treatment meaning: therapeutic diphenylcyclopropenone sensitization with weekly scalp DPC. The sequencing used whole blood, collected in connection with sensitization to the hapten diphenylcyclopropenone (DPC). These receptors originate from a woman aged 40 to 55 with alopecia areata. Some clones in this sample may be carry-over from other donors' samples.

This clonotype has more than one count but fewer than ten. Here the CDR3 DNA reads TGTGCCAGCAGGGGAGCGGGAGAGGGTCGGCGGGAGACCCAGTACTTC. This codes for CASRGAGEGRRETQYF. The chain is built from TRBV12-3 or TRBV12-4 and TRBJ2-5, with TRBD2 identical over 8 bases. V lost 6 bases, J lost 5 bases, and 14 bases stayed unmatched. The CDR3 has 16 residues.

This clonotype was seen a few times. V is TRBV7-2 and J is TRBJ2-5; D remains unclear. Germline V gene sequence: CDR1 SGHTA, CDR2 FQGNSA. Trimming stripped 5 bases from V and 5 bases from J, with 9 bases between. The CDR3 contains 12 residues. CDR3 protein: CASSQISETQYF. The DNA for the CDR3 is TGTGCCAGCAGCCAAATCTCGGAGACCCAGTACTTC.

There are a few counts of this clonotype. This sequence joins TRBV7-9 and TRBJ2-6; a possible D gene is TRBD1 (5 bases). V lost 4 bases and J 0 bases, leaving 13 bases between the germline ends. The CDR3 spans 17 residues. Germline V gives CDR1 SEHNR, CDR2 FQNEAQ (reference sequence). CDR3 DNA sequence: TGTGCCAGCAGCTACCAGGGTACCCTCTCTGGGGCCAACGTCCTGACTTTC. This translates into CASSYQGTLSGANVLTF.

The CDR3 DNA sequence: TGCGCCAGCAGCCAAGCTCCTAGCGGGAGGGACCAAGAGACCCAGTACTTC. Amino acids: CASSQAPSGRDQETQYF. V and J are TRBV4-1 and TRBJ2-5; 12 bases agree with TRBD2. Germline loops: CDR1 MGHRA, CDR2 YSYEKL. The junction had 3 bases not matched to a gene; V was cut back by 1 base and J by 0 bases. The CDR3 loop spans 17 amino acids.

This rearrangement joins TRBV5-1 to TRBJ2-5, with D possibly called TRBD1 or TRBD2 (5 bases each). This CDR3 has 14 residues. Germline V gene data show CDR1 as SGHRS and CDR2 as YFSETQ. Trimming pared 4 bases from V and 1 base from J, leaving 11 bases between. DNA for the CDR3: TGCGCCAGCAGCCAGGGACGTCGCCAAGAGACCCAGTACTTC. Translated: CASSQGRRQETQYF.

V usage is TRBV12-3 or TRBV12-4 and J usage is TRBJ1-1; no reliable D call. Trimming pared 4 bases from V and 3 bases from J, leaving 21 bases between. This CDR3 comprises 17 residues. CDR3 DNA: TGTGCCAGCAGTTCCCGACGTGGCCCGGTTCTCGACACTGAAGCTTTCTTT. This encodes CASSSRRGPVLDTEAFF.

This rearrangement joins TRBV29-1 to TRBJ2-7; the D gene is possibly TRBD2 (6 bases). Germline V gene data show CDR1 as SQVTM and CDR2 as ANQGSEA. This CDR3 comprises 11 residues. DNA of the CDR3: TGCAGTGTAGCGGACCCCTACGAGCAGTACTTC. This translates into CSVADPYEQYF.

The V and J genes are TRBV6-5 and TRBJ2-2, with 9 bases lining up with TRBD1. Germline V gene sequence: CDR1 MNHEY, CDR2 SVGAGI. After removal of 1 base from V and 4 bases from J, the junction contained 4 bases not matched to a gene. The CDR3 length is 16 residues. CDR3 residues: CASSYLETGGTGELFF. DNA of the CDR3: TGTGCCAGCAGTTACTTGGAGACAGGGGGCACCGGGGAGCTGTTTTTT.

This chain joins TRBV20-1 and TRBJ2-7; 9 bases are shared with TRBD1. This CDR3 spans 14 amino acids. Germline-derived CDR1 and CDR2 are DFQATT and SNEGSKA (reference sequence). Trimming cost V 3 bases and J 7 bases; bases outside gene matches: 10. CDR3 loop: CSARGADRGWEQYF. The CDR3 nucleotides are TGCAGTGCTAGGGGCGCCGACAGGGGGTGGGAGCAGTACTTC.

This chain links TRBV7-2 with TRBJ1-2; 7 bases match TRBD1. Germline values: CDR1 SGHTA, CDR2 FQGNSA. The CDR3 length is 16 residues. The trim removed 4 bases at V and 2 bases at J, leaving 10 bases unmatched. The DNA for the CDR3 is TGTGCCAGCAGCTCACACGGGCAGGGGGTCAACTATGGCTACACCTTC. Its translation: CASSSHGQGVNYGYTF.

The chain employs TRBV10-3 and TRBJ1-1, with D unresolved. Per germline, CDR1 ENHRY and CDR2 SYGVKD. There are 13 residues in the CDR3. The V end lost 3 bases, the J end lost 2 bases, and 7 bases lay between the germline ends. The CDR3 nucleotides read TGTGCCATCAGTGATAGGCAAAACACTGAAGCTTTCTTT. Translated, it gives CAISDRQNTEAFF.

This clonotype has a handful of counts. The rearrangement links TRBV4-2 to TRBJ1-5, with 8 nucleotides matching TRBD1. Germline CDR1 and CDR2: LGHNA and YNFKEQ. With V trimmed by 0 bases and J by 5 bases, 3 bases remained unmatched. This CDR3 comprises 15 residues. The CDR3 region is CASSQEWTGYQPQHF. In DNA, the CDR3 is TGTGCCAGCAGCCAAGAATGGACAGGGTATCAGCCCCAGCATTTT.

This clonotype turned up a few times. This sequence joins TRBV6-5 and TRBJ2-7; a weak D match, TRBD2 (6 bases). Trimming removed 7 bases from V and 4 bases from J, with 14 bases in between. Germline V CDR1 and CDR2: MNHEY, SVGAGI. The CDR3 is 13 residues long. The CDR3 loop reads CASKKEEGYEQYF. CDR3 nucleotide sequence: TGTGCCAGCAAAAAGGAGGAGGGGTACGAGCAGTACTTC.

The chain joins TRBV2 to TRBJ2-3; 9 positions agree with TRBD2. The germline V gene has CDR1 SNHLY and CDR2 FYNNEI. There are 13 residues in the CDR3. V trimming: 7 bases; J trimming: 5 bases; junction bases outside the gene matches: 4. The DNA of the CDR3 is TGTGCCAGCATTGCGGGGGGGGGAGATACGCAGTATTTT. It codes for CASIAGGGDTQYF.

This clonotype was counted only a few times. V gene TRBV7-3 combines with J gene TRBJ2-6; D remains ambiguous. V gave up 6 bases and J gave up 2 bases, with 11 bases separating them. Germline CDR1 and CDR2: SGHTA and FQGTGA. This CDR3 has 15 amino acids. This CDR3 is CASSLLGAGANVLTF. CDR3 nucleotides: TGTGCCAGCAGTCTCCTAGGCGCTGGGGCCAACGTCCTGACTTTC.

This clonotype was picked up a small number of times. The genes are TRBV6-5 and TRBJ2-7; the match to TRBD1 covers 8 bases. The CDR3 runs 17 residues. V shed 6 bases, J shed 5 bases, and the junction held 18 bases outside the gene matches. Germline-derived CDR1 and CDR2 are MNHEY and SVGAGI. CDR3 coding DNA: TGTGCCAGCAGACGAAAGAGTCCCGGGGACAGGTCCCACGAGCAGTACTTC. Amino acid sequence: CASRRKSPGDRSHEQYF.

Only a few counts were recorded for this clonotype. The V gene is TRBV27, the J gene TRBJ2-7; D is unresolved. Deletions cut 7 bases from V and 3 bases from J, with 13 bases between. Germline loops: CDR1 MNHEY, CDR2 SMNVEV (reference sequence). The CDR3 is 13 residues long. In DNA, the CDR3 is TGTGCCAGCAAACCAACCGACCACTACGAGCAGTACTTC. This translates into CASKPTDHYEQYF.

This chain connects TRBV9 to TRBJ1-4; no firm D call. V lost 0 bases to trimming and J lost 3 bases, with 9 bases between them. CDR1 SGDLS and CDR2 YYNGEE come from the germline V gene. CDR3 length: 15 amino acids. Written as DNA, the CDR3 is TGTGCCAGCAGCGTAGGGTCGGCGGCTAATGAAAAACTGTTTTTT. It codes for CASSVGSAANEKLFF. Together with reference TRBV9 and TRBJ1-4, the CDR3 gives the full variable domain: DSGVTQTPKHLITATGQRVTLRCSPRSGDLSVYWYQQSLDQGLQFLIQYYNGEERAKGNILERFSAQQFPDLHSELNLSSLELGDSALYFCASSVGSAANEKLFFGSGTQLSVL.

This chain joins TRBV7-9 and TRBJ2-7; D is perhaps TRBD2 (5 bases). This CDR3 spans 12 amino acids. Trimming left V 5 bases short and J 4 bases short, with 9 bases between. Per germline, CDR1 SEHNR and CDR2 FQNEAQ (reference sequence). CDR3 protein: CASSRGPYEQYF. CDR3 coding DNA: TGTGCCAGCAGCCGCGGGCCTTACGAGCAGTACTTC.